The following is a T cell receptor beta chain sequence with its context. The protocol was immunoSEQ multiplex PCR, while the TCRdb copy is restricted to in-frame clones and leaves out a portion. The table has roughly 500,000 clones, approximately 95% seen once. These data come from a study of shared clonotypes between healthy human individuals. Trimming removed 3 bases at V and 2 bases at J, with 3 bases between. CDR1 is SGHAT and CDR2 is FQNNGV in the germline V gene. The CDR3 length is 12 residues. The TCR sequence derives from a woman in her 30s in good health. Sequencing input: naive CD4+ T cells sorted from blood. Subset of the sample: CD45RA+ positively selected. The chain employs TRBV11-2 and TRBJ2-3; D uncertain. This chain's CDR3 is CASSFNTDTQYF. The DNA for the CDR3 is TGTGCCAGCAGCTTCAACACAGATACGCAGTATTTT.